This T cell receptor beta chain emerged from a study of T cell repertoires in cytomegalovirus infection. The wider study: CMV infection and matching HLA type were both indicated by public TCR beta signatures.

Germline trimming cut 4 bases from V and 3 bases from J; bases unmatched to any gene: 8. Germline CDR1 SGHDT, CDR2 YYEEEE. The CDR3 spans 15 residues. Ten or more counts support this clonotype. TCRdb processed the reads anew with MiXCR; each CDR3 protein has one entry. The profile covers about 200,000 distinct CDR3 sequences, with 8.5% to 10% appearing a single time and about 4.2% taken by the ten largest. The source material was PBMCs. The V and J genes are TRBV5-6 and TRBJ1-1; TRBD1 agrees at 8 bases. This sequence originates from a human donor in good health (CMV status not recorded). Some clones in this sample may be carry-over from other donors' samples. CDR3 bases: TGTGCCAGCAGCGGAGGGGACAGGTGGGACACTGAAGCTTTCTTT. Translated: CASSGGDRWDTEAFF. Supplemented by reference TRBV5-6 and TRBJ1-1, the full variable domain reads DAGVTQSPTHLIKTRGQQVTLRCSPKSGHDTVSWYQQALGQGPQFIFQYYEEEERQRGNFPDRFSGHQFPNYSSELNVNALLLGDSALYLCASSGGDRWDTEAFFGQGTRLTVV.